This record looks at one T cell receptor (beta chain) sequence and its context. Specified time point: pre-sensitization, week 0. Treatment reported: therapeutic diphenylcyclopropenone sensitization with weekly scalp DPC. The sample comes from a study of human T cells and chemical hapten exposure. Study context: 0.01% DPC was applied to the upper back in patch tests, which were read at 6 days.

The CDR3 loop spans 15 amino acids. Germline values: CDR1 MDHEN, CDR2 SYDVKM. Between the trimmed V and J ends, which lost 5 bases and 1 base, there was a span of 9 bases. MiXCR was run by TCRdb on the RACE reads, yielding one entry per CDR3 protein. The sample consists of some 51,000 distinct CDR3 sequences, about a tenth of them appearing once. The chain couples TRBV28 to TRBJ2-6; D call uncertain. Specimen: whole blood, collected in connection with sensitization to the hapten diphenylcyclopropenone (DPC). The TCR was taken from a woman aged 40 to 50 with alopecia areata. Some clones in this sample may be carry-over from other donors' samples. CDR3 sequence: CASSGQLSGANVLTF. CDR3 bases: TGTGCCAGCAGTGGCCAATTATCTGGGGCCAACGTCCTGACTTTC.